These T cell receptor beta chains were read from a single sample in a study of OX40 agonist ivuxolimab in advanced cancers. The assay was immunoSEQ multiplex PCR, and TCRdb's table has in-frame clones only and misses some. The data hold about 49,000 clones, with about 88% observed a single time. The sequencing used CD4+ or CD8+ T cells sorted from blood, collected in a trial of the OX40 agonist ivuxolimab. These TCRs come from an adult with an advanced solid tumor such as melanoma, head and neck, liver or kidney cancer. Each CDR3 is given with its conserved first and last residue. Fields, in order: D gene, J gene, clone size, V gene, CDR3 protein, CDR3 DNA. D genes are given only for firm matches. The size of a clone is reported for some rows only, either as once, few or many, or as a class for expanded clones.

d_call: .
j_call: TRBJ2-3
clone_size: .
v_call: TRBV7-9
cdr3_aa: CASSLLGGSTDTQYF
cdr3_nt: TGTGCCAGCAGCTTACTCGGCGGATCCACAGATACGCAGTATTTT

d_call: .
j_call: TRBJ1-2
clone_size: .
v_call: TRBV5-6
cdr3_aa: CASSLSGRNYGYTF
cdr3_nt: TGTGCCAGCAGCTTGTCCGGGCGTAACTATGGCTACACCTTC

d_call: .
j_call: TRBJ1-1
clone_size: once
v_call: TRBV7-9
cdr3_aa: CASSLQIPGTKEAFF
cdr3_nt: TGTGCCAGCAGCTTACAAATACCGGGAACCAAAGAAGCTTTCTTT

d_call: .
j_call: TRBJ1-5
clone_size: .
v_call: TRBV7-9
cdr3_aa: CASSLDIQKDQPQHF
cdr3_nt: TGTGCCAGCAGCTTAGATATACAGAAAGATCAGCCCCAGCATTTT

d_call: .
j_call: TRBJ1-1
clone_size: .
v_call: TRBV5-4
cdr3_aa: CASSPGGETEAFF
cdr3_nt: TGTGCCAGCAGCCCGGGAGGGGAGACTGAAGCTTTCTTT

d_call: .
j_call: TRBJ2-3
clone_size: .
v_call: TRBV10-3
cdr3_aa: CAISRESADTQYF
cdr3_nt: TGTGCCATCAGTCGGGAGTCGGCAGATACGCAGTATTTT

d_call: TRBD1
j_call: TRBJ1-3
clone_size: once
v_call: TRBV18
cdr3_aa: CASSPGQGSSGNTIYF
cdr3_nt: TGTGCCAGCTCACCAGGACAGGGATCCTCTGGAAACACCATATATTTT

d_call: .
j_call: TRBJ2-7
clone_size: .
v_call: TRBV10-2
cdr3_aa: CASSERTLSYEQYF
cdr3_nt: TGCGCCAGCAGTGAGAGGACCCTTTCCTACGAGCAGTACTTC

d_call: .
j_call: TRBJ2-1
clone_size: .
v_call: TRBV7-2
cdr3_aa: CASSFARSSNEQFF
cdr3_nt: TGTGCCAGCAGCTTCGCCCGATCGAGCAATGAGCAGTTCTTC

d_call: TRBD1
j_call: TRBJ2-1
clone_size: .
v_call: TRBV15
cdr3_aa: CATSRGIGQGSYNEQFF
cdr3_nt: TGTGCCACCAGCAGAGGCATCGGACAGGGCTCCTACAATGAGCAGTTCTTC